The 8 T cell receptor beta chains listed next were all sequenced from one sample in a study of cytomegalovirus exposure and HLA in healthy donors. 60 Vbeta and 13 Jbeta primers were used in PCR. The table came from immunoSEQ multiplex PCR; TCRdb's copy has only in-frame clones and leaves some out. The sample holds roughly 120,000 clones; 60% to 85% are singletons and the top ten take just over 1%. The sequencing sample was made of PBMCs. These receptors all stem from a human donor in good health.

J is TRBJ1-2 and V is TRBV7-9; 7 bases fit TRBD1. Germline V lookup: CDR1 SEHNR, CDR2 FQNEAQ (reference sequence). The CDR3 has 15 amino acids. J lost 4 bases, V lost 4 bases, and 9 bases had no gene match. The CDR3 loop is CASSSPDRSLYGYTF. The CDR3 region has the DNA TGTGCCAGCAGCTCCCCGGACAGGTCGCTCTATGGCTACACCTTC. Filled out from reference TRBV7-9 and TRBJ1-2, the complete variable domain reads DTGVSQNPRHKITKRGQNVTFRCDPISEHNRLYWYRQTLGQGPEFLTYFQNEAQLEKSRLLSDRFSAERPKGSFSTLEIQRTEQGDSAMYLCASSSPDRSLYGYTFGSGTRLTVV.

The chain joins TRBV5-1 to TRBJ1-1, with 11 bases matching TRBD1. The CDR3 contains 16 residues. Germline V CDR1 and CDR2: SGHRS, YFSETQ. J was trimmed by 6 bases and V by 6 bases; bases with no gene match: 13. Here the CDR3 DNA reads TGCGCCAGCACTATTCGTAGTGGACAGGGGGCCGCTGAAGCTTTCTTT. It translates to CASTIRSGQGAAEAFF.

The genes are TRBV11-2 and TRBJ1-6, with TRBD1 matching 7 bases. Germline CDR1 is SGHAT and CDR2 is FQNNGV. CDR3 size: 14 residues. V shed 6 bases and J 7 bases; nucleotides not matched to a gene: 6. CDR3 region: CASSPDRDNSPLHF. The CDR3 region has the DNA TGTGCCAGCAGTCCCGACAGGGACAATTCACCCCTCCACTTT.

The chain is built from TRBV5-1 and TRBJ2-5; 9 bases align to TRBD1. The J call may not be correct, given that the DNA end is closer to TRBJ2-7. This CDR3 contains 13 residues. The V gene's germline CDR1 is SGHRS and CDR2 YFSETQ. In DNA, the CDR3 is TGCGCCAGCAGCCTGGACAGGGGAGTCGAGCAGTACTTC. It is translated as CASSLDRGVEQYF.

This chain joins TRBV27 and TRBJ2-1; TRBD1 is a possible D gene (5 bases). The CDR3 sequence is 14 residues long. The germline CDR1 and CDR2 sequences are MNHEY and SMNVEV (reference sequence). V was pared by 4 bases and J by 6 bases, with 13 bases between. This CDR3 reads CASSYDSLGNEQFF. CDR3 nucleotides: TGTGCCAGCAGTTATGACAGTCTGGGCAATGAGCAGTTCTTC.

The chain links TRBV10-3 to TRBJ2-3; D ambiguous. Germline CDR1 is ENHRY and CDR2 is SYGVKD. V shed 4 bases and J shed 4 bases, with 3 bases lying between them. The CDR3 loop spans 11 amino acids. The CDR3 DNA reads as TGTGCCATCAGTGTCGCAGATACGCAGTATTTT. Encoded protein: CAISVADTQYF.

The chain couples TRBV5-4 to TRBJ2-3, with TRBD1 matching 9 bases. The J segment lost 0 bases and the V segment lost 4 bases, leaving 3 bases of the junction unmatched. Per the germline V gene, CDR1 is SGHNT and CDR2 is YYREEE (reference sequence). This CDR3 contains 15 residues. CDR3 region: CASSTTGGSTDTQYF. As DNA, the CDR3 is TGTGCCAGCAGCACGACAGGGGGTAGCACAGATACGCAGTATTTT.

This clone was seen a handful of times. In the same sample, other DNA sequences code for this CDR3. The chain joins TRBV12-5 to TRBJ1-1, with D uncertain. V was pared by 3 bases and J by 5 bases, with 7 bases between. CDR1 LGHNT and CDR2 FRNRAP come from the germline V gene. This CDR3 comprises 12 residues. This CDR3 is CASGFSLTEAFF. The CDR3 DNA reads as TGTGCTAGTGGTTTTAGTCTGACTGAAGCTTTCTTT.